The 19 T cell receptor beta chains below all came from one sample that was sequenced in a study of shared T cell receptors in the human thymus. Using immunoSEQ multiplex PCR, the repertoire was profiled, and TCRdb retains in-frame clones only, with some absent. The repertoire holds hundreds of thousands of clones, with more than 70% as singletons. This sample was shared with a second study, whose subject was human thymus T cells.

The sequenced sample consisted of thymocytes. The receptors originated from a boy in the first two years of life with a congenital heart defect.

This clone has just one count. The chain couples TRBV7-8 to TRBJ1-5, with no clear D. The germline V gene encodes CDR1 SGHVS and CDR2 FQNEAQ. The CDR3 has 14 residues. The V gene lost 5 bases and the J gene lost 1 base, with 9 bases spanning the gap. CDR3 sequence: CASSPRGSNQPQHF. CDR3 nucleotides: TGTGCCAGCAGCCCTCGGGGAAGCAATCAGCCCCAGCATTTT.

The chain uses TRBV5-6 and TRBJ1-4; no clear D. The germline V and J ends were trimmed by 4 bases and 8 bases, with 15 bases remaining between them. There are 14 residues in the CDR3. Germline assignment: CDR1 SGHDT and CDR2 YYEEEE. The CDR3 is CASSPHPFGEKLFF. DNA for the CDR3: TGTGCCAGCAGCCCGCACCCATTCGGGGAAAAACTGTTTTTT.

The chain joins TRBV4-3 to TRBJ1-1, with 7 nucleotides matching TRBD1. The CDR3 contains 17 residues. Germline CDR1 reads LGHNA; CDR2 reads YSLEER. V was pared by 0 bases and J by 2 bases, with 9 bases of the junction left unmatched. The CDR3 loop reads CASSQDLFGTENTEAFF. As DNA, the CDR3 is TGCGCCAGCAGCCAAGATCTGTTCGGGACAGAAAACACTGAAGCTTTCTTT.

The chain uses TRBV27 and TRBJ1-4, with a tentative D call TRBD1 (6 bases). This CDR3 comprises 15 residues. With 6 bases removed from V and 0 bases from J, the gap between germline ends came to 11 bases. Germline assignment: CDR1 MNHEY and CDR2 SMNVEV (reference sequence). The CDR3 nucleotides are TGTGCCAGCAGGGGGGCAGAAGCAACTAATGAAAAACTGTTTTTT. Translated: CASRGAEATNEKLFF.

This clone was recorded once. The V gene is TRBV7-6, the J gene TRBJ2-1; TRBD2 agrees at 10 bases. V was clipped by 2 bases and J by 3 bases; unmatched bases: 4. From germline, CDR1 is SGHVS and CDR2 FNYEAQ. The CDR3 has 16 amino acids. This CDR3 is CASSLLAGEIYNEQFF. In DNA, the CDR3 is TGTGCCAGCAGCTTACTAGCGGGGGAGATCTACAATGAGCAGTTCTTC.

The chain links TRBV28 to TRBJ2-1; no reliable D call. With 5 bases removed from V and 6 bases from J, the gap between germline ends came to 5 bases. In germline, CDR1 is MDHEN, CDR2 SYDVKM. CDR3 length equals 11 residues. This CDR3 is CASSVANEQFF. The DNA for the CDR3 is TGTGCCAGCAGTGTAGCCAATGAGCAGTTCTTC.

The rearrangement links TRBV5-1 to TRBJ2-1; 12 nucleotides line up with TRBD2. J lost 2 bases, V lost 4 bases, and 19 bases had no gene match. Germline V gene data show CDR1 as SGHRS and CDR2 as YFSETQ. The CDR3 covers 21 residues. Written as DNA, the CDR3 is TGCGCCAGCAGCCCCCACGGGCTAGCGGGAGGGATTAGGGGGACCTACAATGAGCAGTTCTTC. Encoded protein: CASSPHGLAGGIRGTYNEQFF.

The CDR3 here is CASSSALAGGHNEQFF. The CDR3 DNA reads as TGTGCCAGTAGTTCCGCCCTAGCGGGAGGTCACAATGAGCAGTTCTTC. This sequence joins TRBV19 and TRBJ2-1; 11 nucleotides match TRBD2. Germline CDR1 is LNHDA and CDR2 is SQIVND (reference sequence). J was trimmed by 5 bases and V by 5 bases; bases with no gene match: 8. The CDR3 contains 16 residues.

The gene calls are TRBV28 and TRBJ1-3, with 8 bases aligning to TRBD1. The CDR3 has 13 amino acids. J gave up 8 bases and V 8 bases, and 8 bases lay outside the gene matches. In germline, CDR1 is MDHEN, CDR2 SYDVKM. The CDR3 DNA reads as TGTGCCAGCGATCGGACAGGGAGGGACACCATATATTTT. This encodes CASDRTGRDTIYF.

V and J are TRBV5-1 and TRBJ1-2; D might be TRBD1 (5 bases). The V end was cut by 0 bases, the J end by 8 bases, with 17 bases between. CDR1 SGHRS and CDR2 YFSETQ come from the germline V gene. This CDR3 has 15 amino acids. CDR3: CASSLGRDGGGGYTF. DNA for the CDR3: TGCGCCAGCAGCTTGGGGAGGGACGGGGGTGGAGGCTACACCTTC.

This chain links TRBV5-4 with TRBJ2-3, with 13 bases aligning to TRBD2. Germline V lookup: CDR1 SGHNT, CDR2 YYREEE (reference sequence). There are 19 residues in the CDR3. J gave up 6 bases and V 3 bases, and 16 bases lay outside the gene matches. CDR3 DNA: TGTGCCAGCAGCTCACCCGGACTAGCGGGGGAGGGGGGTAGGGATACGCAGTATTTT. Translating it yields CASSSPGLAGEGGRDTQYF.

This clone was observed a few times. The V call is TRBV19, the J call TRBJ1-2, with TRBD1 identical over 10 bases. Germline assignment: CDR1 LNHDA and CDR2 SQIVND (reference sequence). J lost 2 bases, V lost 3 bases, and 3 bases had no gene match. This CDR3 has 15 residues. CDR3 in amino acids: CASSIPGQGNYGYTF. In DNA, the CDR3 is TGTGCCAGTAGTATCCCGGGACAGGGGAACTATGGCTACACCTTC.

The V gene is TRBV7-9, the J gene TRBJ2-1; D unresolved. Germline CDR1 SEHNR, CDR2 FQNEAQ (reference sequence). This CDR3 is built from 12 residues. The V end lost 0 bases, the J end lost 6 bases, and 3 bases lay between the germline ends. Here the CDR3 DNA reads TGTGCCAGCAGCTTAGCCCTCAATGAGCAGTTCTTC. Translating it yields CASSLALNEQFF.

The CDR3 protein is CASSLTGTGRTEAFF. Here the CDR3 DNA reads TGTGCCAGCAGCCTTACCGGGACAGGGAGAACTGAAGCTTTCTTT. The genes are TRBV14 and TRBJ1-1; TRBD1 agrees at 9 bases. The ends lost 4 bases at V and 5 bases at J; junction bases unmatched: 8. CDR1 and CDR2 (germline): SGHDN, FVKESK. The length of the CDR3 is 15 residues.

The genes are TRBV2 and TRBJ2-3; a possible D gene is TRBD1 (6 bases). Looked up from germline, CDR1 is SNHLY and CDR2 is FYNNEI. Trimming shortened V by 0 bases and J by 2 bases, and 12 bases separated the two germline ends. This CDR3 is 16 amino acids long. The chain's CDR3 is CASSEAGTGNTDTQYF. In DNA form, the CDR3 reads TGTGCCAGCAGTGAAGCAGGAACAGGGAACACAGATACGCAGTATTTT.

This chain links TRBV7-2 with TRBJ2-1; 12 bases fit TRBD2. The CDR3 contains 19 residues. Looked up from germline, CDR1 is SGHTA and CDR2 is FQGNSA. V trimming: 5 bases; J trimming: 5 bases; junction bases outside the gene matches: 16. CDR3 amino acids: CASSLVRRLGTSGHNEQFF. In DNA, the CDR3 is TGTGCCAGCAGCCTAGTTAGGAGGCTAGGGACTAGCGGGCACAATGAGCAGTTCTTC.

The chain uses TRBV7-2 and TRBJ1-3; no firm D call. The germline V gene has CDR1 SGHTA and CDR2 FQGNSA. The V gene lost 3 bases and the J gene lost 3 bases, with 15 bases spanning the gap. CDR3 length: 16 amino acids. The CDR3 DNA reads TGTGCCAGCAGCTTCCCGCCCGCTGGGAGTGGAAACACCATATATTTT. It translates to CASSFPPAGSGNTIYF.

J is TRBJ2-7 and V is TRBV28; 7 nucleotides align to TRBD2. J was trimmed by 0 bases and V by 6 bases; bases with no gene match: 2. This CDR3 has 13 amino acids. From germline, CDR1 is MDHEN and CDR2 SYDVKM. As DNA, the CDR3 is TGTGCCAGCAGGTCGGGGGGCTCCTACGAGCAGTACTTC. Its translation: CASRSGGSYEQYF.

The V call is TRBV18, the J call TRBJ2-3; a possible D gene is TRBD1 (6 bases). V was cut by 2 bases and J by 1 base, with 16 bases left in between. CDR3 length: 17 residues. Germline V gene lookup returns CDR1 KGHSH and CDR2 LQKENI. DNA for the CDR3: TGTGCCAGCTCACCAGGTCGCCCAGGGGAACGCACAGATACGCAGTATTTT. Translating it yields CASSPGRPGERTDTQYF.